Here is one TCR beta chain with its context. The antigen it recognizes is unknown. Base qualities are missing; no much larger clone stands one base away. Trimming at the junction amounts to 5 bases on V and 2 bases on J, and the germline ends lie 15 bases apart. Per the germline V gene, KGHSH is the CDR1 and LQKENI is the CDR2. The CDR3 has 15 amino acids, counting the end cysteine and phenylalanine. Of all the DNA, just the CDR3 is kept, 45 bases in frame from base 1. The record originates from a study of cytomegalovirus exposure and HLA in healthy donors (dated by TCRdb to 2016 to 2017). Turning to the overall study: An earlier analysis of approximately 640 of the donors reported 250 to 300 Gb of sequence data and approximately 110 million unique TCR beta sequences from some 180 million T cells. Across approximately 420 genotyped donors of the cohort, an average of approximately 240,000 unique TCR beta nucleotide sequences per donor were sequenced, and 15% to 20% of those sequences were non-productive. A later analysis re-examined previously published TCR beta repertoires from around 670 donors and added high-resolution HLA genotyping to investigate patterns of TCR occurrence. Using immunosequencing, the study profiled T cell repertoires from 666 subjects and related those repertoires to cytomegalovirus serostatus. In the later analysis, no new phenotypic data were used to find candidate immune exposures; instead, reliance was placed on TCR beta sequences and their occurrence across donors. In addition to the first cohort of roughly 700 subjects, a separate validation cohort of approximately 130 different subjects was used. Both class I and class II loci were covered by HLA typing, at four-digit resolution. In an earlier analysis of 587 of the donors, high-throughput TCR beta sequencing was used to judge whether each TCR beta V gene segment behaved as functional or pseudogenic. Approximately 310 gigabases of sequencing data and approximately 93 million unique TCR sequences were included in an early release covering 550 to 800 HLA-typed donors. High-throughput TCR immunosequencing, statistical association of individual TCRs with disease status, and machine learning were combined to predict cytomegalovirus infection status. Because of strong linkage in the cohort, four or five DR-DQ haplotypes were treated as single units for association and clustering. Typing coverage varied by locus: roughly 629-630 donors for A, B, C, DRB1 and DQB1; roughly 560 for DQA1; about 590 for DPA1; approximately 470 for DPB1. All discovery cohort repertoires had been generated using a single sequencing platform. Donor age, sex, ethnicity and CMV serostatus were compiled alongside the repertoire data. The genetic ancestry cluster associated with self-reported Caucasian donors included about 81% of the approximately 410 genotyped donors. In a later genetic analysis, genome-wide SNP genotypes for about 55% of the roughly 670 donors were used, and that subset was treated as a discovery cohort. The study aimed to test whether signatures of past pathogen exposure could be identified by cataloging public T cell receptors. What the authors observed across the whole study: Some IMGT-functional V segments, including TRBV6-2 and TRBV6-3, could not be distinguished by the 87-base-pair reads and were therefore excluded. Several of the top co-occurrence clusters appeared to be linked to parvovirus B19, influenza, CMV and Epstein-Barr virus, according to a later analysis. Because some donors lacked HLA typing at each locus, the association tests relied only on the typed subset. In both the original and validation cohorts, the classifier was reported to diagnose cytomegalovirus status with high specificity and sensitivity. For the cohort, immune exposure information was limited to CMV serostatus. A total of roughly 160 TCR beta chains were listed by the study as associated with cytomegalovirus. A later genetic analysis reported fewer N-insertions in productive TCRs among donors in an Asian-associated ancestry cluster than the roughly 640-donor mean. A further reported finding was that TCR beta sequences accurately predicted the HLA-A and HLA-B alleles for most subjects in the first cohort. Sequencing depth was assumed to be roughly uniform across donors in the presence/absence analyses, though that assumption may not hold. In a later analysis, most CMV-associated TCR beta chains were found to appear HLA-restricted, with HLA associations seemingly driven largely by CMV exposure. In a later analysis, TCR association rates were found to vary across HLA loci, with the most associated TCRs seen for DRB1 alleles and the fewest for HLA-C alleles. It was suggested by the authors that the approach could potentially be generalized to other disease states and immunological phenotypes. In a later analysis, 16,951 TCR beta sequences were associated with specific HLA alleles at a false discovery rate of 0.05. Correlated functional status among segregating V segments might be attributable to linkage disequilibrium, but an unknown experimental factor could not be ruled out. Because counts were too low, around 17 rarely observed V segments, including chromosome 9 orphons, were left out of the earlier analysis of about 500 of the donors. In an earlier analysis of some 500 of the donors, most TCR beta V segments were observed in productive rearrangements about 87% or about 30% of the time, broadly matching IMGT annotations. This cohort had only TCR beta chains sequenced, and the lack of alpha or paired-chain data limited which features could be detected. A cluster of highly shared sequence variants was judged likely to represent a technical artifact of the sequencing pipeline. A later genetic analysis associated a missense DCLRE1C variant with V-gene and J-gene trimming of TCR beta chains, and an independent cohort replicated the association. In a later analysis, HLA-associated TCR beta chains showed more clonal expansion and lower generation probabilities than non-associated chains that were equally common. A few of the identified cytomegalovirus-associated TCR beta chains were confirmed in vitro to be specific for cytomegalovirus antigens. Strong co-occurrence of HLA alleles, especially DR and DQ, made assigning TCR associations to individual alleles difficult. Across donors, most TCR sequences were observed very rarely, whereas some public TCRs were present in many individuals.

The cohort was made up of 650 to 700 healthy bone marrow donors. Cohort members were all nominally healthy when sampled, although unrecorded immune exposures were likely present. The donor tested CMV seronegative and was one of the 352 seronegative cohort members. Every donor gave a peripheral blood sample, and the peripheral blood mononuclear cells from that sample were used for TCR beta sequencing. Genomic DNA was extracted from the blood cell samples with the Qiagen DNeasy Blood Extraction Kit. Libraries were constructed by the immunoSEQ multiplex PCR assay. A mixture of 60 forward primers for TCR Vbeta segments and 13 reverse primers for TCR Jbeta segments was used in the multiplex PCR. Amplification of the CDR3 region of rearranged TCR beta genes was performed with a multiplex PCR assay on genomic DNA. The Illumina HiSeq System was used to sequence the amplified TCR beta libraries as 87-base-pair reads. In the original analysis: In a later analysis, tens of millions of unique TCR beta chains were counted across the roughly 670 repertoires, and roughly 10 million of these chains were shared by at least two donors. To remove PCR and sequencing errors, raw reads were error-corrected and collapsed into unique sequences using a nearest-neighbor algorithm that merged closely related sequences. CDR3 sequences were aligned to IMGT reference sequences to assign V, D and J gene segments. For a sequence to be retained, a match of at least six nucleotides was required to both a V gene segment and a J gene segment. Rearrangements were classified as productive when the CDR3 lacked stop codons and remained in frame with V and J, and all other rearrangements were classified as non-productive. Following IMGT convention, CDR3 was defined as the stretch from the second conserved V-encoded cysteine up to the conserved J-encoded phenylalanine. The earlier analysis of roughly 590 of the donors excluded sequences that lacked an unambiguous match to a single V gene segment. An earlier analysis of about 600 of the donors called V segments functional above 56.7% productive rearrangements and segregating when the between-donor standard deviation exceeded 5%. A statistical classification framework was built to diagnose cytomegalovirus status from the catalog of TCR beta chain sequences. In a later analysis, TCR nucleotide sequences were compared against IMGT/GENE-DB human TR gene sequences so that V and J genes could be assigned. Using the TCRdist pipeline, a later analysis assigned CDR3 sequences along with most-parsimonious VDJ recombination scenarios. In a later analysis, each TCR beta chain was defined by its CDR3 amino acid sequence together with its V-gene family, and reads without a unique V-gene family were excluded. A later analysis removed several hundred highly shared, low-generation-probability nucleotide sequences to deal with suspected cross-contamination and a sequencing artifact. In a later analysis, a clonal expansion index for each public chain was calculated from normalized within-repertoire ranks of inferred template counts. Generation probabilities in a later analysis came from a VDJ recombination model fitted to out-of-frame rearrangements, and those results were checked against IGoR. In a later analysis, hypergeometric tests were used to score TCR-TCR, TCR-HLA and TCR-CMV co-occurrence, with a repertoire-size bias correction applied to TCR pairs. In a later analysis, false discovery rates were estimated by permuting HLA or CMV assignments 20 times. In a later analysis, co-occurring TCRs were grouped using DBSCAN, with TCRdist sequence similarity added in when clustering inside HLA-allele-positive subsets. Repertoires with fewer than 30,000 or more than 120,000 public chains, plus five repertoires with anomalous nucleotide sharing, were excluded from co-occurrence clustering. The source is immuneACCESS, and TCRdb retained only in-frame sequences with V and J called. Part of the clones is not carried over; for the studies checked, unresolved V genes explain less than half of this, and the remainder is unexplained. From that table come the V and J calls and clone size; the DNA was used to work out D and trimming. Counted in this sample were approximately 190,000 clones; 85% to 90% of them appeared once. In total, the top ten clones hold over 1% of the sample.

The chain employs TRBV18 and TRBJ1-2; possibly the D gene is TRBD1, per 5 matching bases. Material: PBMCs. The clonotype originates from a man aged 25-45 years in good health and CMV-seronegative. Here is the DNA: TGTGCCAGCTCAGGGGCAGCGCCGACCAACTATGGCTACACCTTC. Protein translation: CASSGAAPTNYGYTF. Full variable domain (CDR3 extended with the reference TRBV18 and TRBJ1-2 proteins): NAGVMQNPRHLVRRRGQEARLRCSPMKGHSHVYWYRQLPEEGLKFMVYLQKENIIDESGMPKERFSAEFPKEGPSILRIQQVVRGDSAAYFCASSGAAPTNYGYTFGSGTRLTVV.